Listed below are T cell receptor beta chains from one sample, sequenced in a study of blood T cell repertoires in COVID-19. Produced via immunoSEQ multiplex PCR; TCRdb's table is partial and in-frame only. Seen here are over 85,000 clones, 84% observed once, and the top ten hold roughly 4.1%. Sequencing was done on a sample of peripheral blood. Receptors were obtained from a human donor in a cohort sampled during active COVID-19. Each CDR3 is given with its conserved first and last residue. A D gene is named only where the DNA matches it firmly. The size field is filled for only some rows; it gives once, few, many or a size class.

clone_size j_call d_call v_call cdr3_nt cdr3_aa
once TRBJ2-5 TRBD1 TRBV19 TGTGCCAGCGCAGACAGGGGCTCCCAAGAGACCCAGTACTTC CASADRGSQETQYF
- TRBJ1-2 TRBD1 TRBV6-5 TGTGCCAGAAAAAGGACAGGATCGTCCTATGGCTACACCTTC CARKRTGSSYGYTF
- TRBJ2-5 - TRBV12-5 TGTGCTAGTGGCCCCTCCAGGGAGACCCAGTACTTC CASGPSRETQYF
- TRBJ1-5 TRBD1 TRBV6-2/TRBV6-3 TGTGCCAGCAGTCGACAGGGATACGGCAATCAGCCCCAGCATTTT CASSRQGYGNQPQHF
- TRBJ2-1 TRBD2 TRBV28 TGTGCCAGCAGTTCGGGGGGGCCTTCAAGTGAGCAGTTCTTC CASSSGGPSSEQFF
- TRBJ2-1 - TRBV6-1 TGTGCCAGCAGTGAAGCTAGCCAGGGCTATGATGAGCAGTTCTTC CASSEASQGYDEQFF
- TRBJ2-1 - TRBV4-2 TGTGCCAGCAGCCCGACCCCTAGCTCCTACAATGAGCAGTTCTTC CASSPTPSSYNEQFF
- TRBJ1-2 - TRBV7-2 TGTGCCAGCAGCTCACCGGGGGGCTGGGGCTACACCTTC CASSSPGGWGYTF
- TRBJ1-2 TRBD1 TRBV27 TGTGCCAGCAGTGCGGACAGGGTCCGATCTGGCTACACCTTC CASSADRVRSGYTF
- TRBJ1-2 - TRBV5-1 TGCGCCAGCAGCTTACACGCCAACTATGGCTACACCTTC CASSLHANYGYTF
- TRBJ2-1 TRBD2 TRBV5-1 TGCGCCAGCAGCGGTTCTAGCGGGGGGGCCGAGAATGAGCAGTTCTTC CASSGSSGGAENEQFF
- TRBJ2-3 TRBD2 TRBV7-3 TGTGCCAGCAGCTCCATTCCGGGGGGGGTGGAGACGCAGTATTTT CASSSIPGGVETQYF
- TRBJ2-7 TRBD1 TRBV7-6 TGTGCCAGCACCCCAAGGGTTGGACAGGGACGCGAGCAGTACTTC CASTPRVGQGREQYF
- TRBJ2-3 TRBD2 TRBV9 TGTGCCAGCAGCGAGCCCTCGGGGGGGCCAACAGATACGCAGTATTTT CASSEPSGGPTDTQYF
- TRBJ2-3 - TRBV12-3/TRBV12-4 TGTGCCAGCAGTTTCTACGATACGCAGTATTTT CASSFYDTQYF
- TRBJ2-3 - TRBV28 TGTGCCAGCAGTCAGCCCGGGTCGAGCACAGATACGCAGTATTTT CASSQPGSSTDTQYF
- TRBJ1-2 - TRBV5-4 TGTGCCAGCAGCTTTGGGGGGTTGTATGGCTACACCTTC CASSFGGLYGYTF
- TRBJ1-5 - TRBV6-5 TGTGCCAGCAGTCGGAGCAATCAGCCCCAGCATTTT CASSRSNQPQHF
- TRBJ2-3 - TRBV18 TGTGCCAGCTCACCACATAAGGGGTCAGATACGCAGTATTTT CASSPHKGSDTQYF
- TRBJ2-3 TRBD2 TRBV2 TGTGCCAGCCGTGGGGGACTACACACAGATACGCAGTATTTT CASRGGLHTDTQYF
few TRBJ1-3 TRBD1 TRBV9 TGTGCCAGCAGCGTAGGGGACAGTGGAAACACCATATATTTT CASSVGDSGNTIYF
- TRBJ1-2 - TRBV18 TGTGCCAGCTCATCCGGACAGAGCATTTATGGCTACACCTTC CASSSGQSIYGYTF
- TRBJ2-2 - TRBV7-9 TGTGCCAGCAGCTTAGTGGACTACACCGGGGAGCTGTTTTTT CASSLVDYTGELFF
- TRBJ2-5 - TRBV2 TGTGCCAGCAGTGAAGCTGAGGGTTCGGCCCAGTACTTC CASSEAEGSAQYF
- TRBJ2-7 TRBD2 TRBV5-1 TGCGCCAGCAGCTCGACTAGCGGGGTTTACGAGCAGTACTTC CASSSTSGVYEQYF
- TRBJ2-5 - TRBV7-7 TGTGCTAGCAGCTCACAGGGACGGCGGGAGACCCAGTACTTC CASSSQGRRETQYF
- TRBJ2-7 - TRBV4-3 TGCGCCAGCAGCCAAATTTGGGGGGAGGACGCCTACGAGCAGTACTTC CASSQIWGEDAYEQYF
- TRBJ2-1 TRBD2 TRBV6-5 TGTGCCAGCAGTTACATGGAGCCGGGGGGGAGGAATGAGCAGTTCTTC CASSYMEPGGRNEQFF
once TRBJ1-2 TRBD1 TRBV18 TGTGCCAGCTCACGGGACAGGGGGCAGGATGGCTACACCTTC CASSRDRGQDGYTF
- TRBJ2-2 - TRBV28 TGTGCCAGCATAATTGGCGGGGCCGCGAACACCGGGGAGCTGTTTTTT CASIIGGAANTGELFF
- TRBJ2-7 - TRBV3-1/TRBV3-2 TGTGCCAGCAGCCAAGTCGGGGGAGATCCCTACGAGCAGTACTTC CASSQVGGDPYEQYF
- TRBJ2-7 - TRBV7-2 TGTGCCAGCAGCCGGGCGCGGGGCACCTCCTACGAGCAGTACTTC CASSRARGTSYEQYF
- TRBJ1-1 - TRBV13 TGTGCCAGCAGAGATAGGAGGACTGAAGCTTTCTTT CASRDRRTEAFF
- TRBJ1-1 - TRBV6-2/TRBV6-3 TGTGCCAGCAGTTACTCGCGGAAGAACACTGAAGCTTTCTTT CASSYSRKNTEAFF
- TRBJ1-2 TRBD1 TRBV28 TGTGCCAACAACCGGGGCAGACAGGGACCAGAGAGAGTCTATGGCTACACCTTC CANNRGRQGPERVYGYTF
- TRBJ2-3 - TRBV20-1 TGCAGTGCTCCCAGGGGTGTCGCGCAGTATTTT CSAPRGVAQYF
- TRBJ1-6 - TRBV5-6 TGTGCCAGCAGCTTTTCAGGGACCTATAATTCACCCCTCCACTTT CASSFSGTYNSPLHF
once TRBJ2-5 TRBD2 TRBV4-3 TGCGCCAGCAGCCAAGATCGGCGACTAGCGGCTTCGGAGACCCAGTACTTC CASSQDRRLAASETQYF
- TRBJ2-1 TRBD2 TRBV25-1 TGTGCCAGCAGCCCCAGTCTAGCGGGGGTCAATGAGCAGTTCTTC CASSPSLAGVNEQFF
- TRBJ1-1 TRBD1 TRBV2 TGTGCCAGCAGTGATCGCTGGGGACAGAGGGACACTGAAGCTTTCTTT CASSDRWGQRDTEAFF
- TRBJ1-2 - TRBV14 TGTGCCAGCAGCCCCCTCGGGGAAAACTATGGCTACACCTTC CASSPLGENYGYTF
few TRBJ2-2 TRBD1 TRBV4-1 TGCGCCAGCAGCCAAGAAGAGGGGGCGTGGGACACCGGGGAGCTGTTTTTT CASSQEEGAWDTGELFF
- TRBJ2-2 - TRBV6-1 TGTGCCAGCAGTGAAGGCGTCGCGAACACCGGGGAGCTGTTTTTT CASSEGVANTGELFF
- TRBJ2-5 - TRBV6-5 TGTGCCAGCATCCTCGGGGAGTCGGAGATAGAGACCCAGTACTTC CASILGESEIETQYF
- TRBJ2-5 TRBD2 TRBV3-1/TRBV3-2 TGTGCCAGCAGCCAAGAGGGACTAAAGGTTGTTGAGACCCAGTACTTC CASSQEGLKVVETQYF
- TRBJ1-6 - TRBV7-2 TGTGCCAGCAGCTTAGAAGGAAACAGGGTCTTAAGTAATTCACCCCTCCACTTT CASSLEGNRVLSNSPLHF
once TRBJ2-5 - TRBV28 TGTGCCAGCAGTTTATCTAGCGCCCAAGAGACCCAGTACTTC CASSLSSAQETQYF
- TRBJ1-2 - TRBV27 TGTGCCAGCAGTTTATCTACCGTTAGGGGTGATGGCTACACCTTC CASSLSTVRGDGYTF